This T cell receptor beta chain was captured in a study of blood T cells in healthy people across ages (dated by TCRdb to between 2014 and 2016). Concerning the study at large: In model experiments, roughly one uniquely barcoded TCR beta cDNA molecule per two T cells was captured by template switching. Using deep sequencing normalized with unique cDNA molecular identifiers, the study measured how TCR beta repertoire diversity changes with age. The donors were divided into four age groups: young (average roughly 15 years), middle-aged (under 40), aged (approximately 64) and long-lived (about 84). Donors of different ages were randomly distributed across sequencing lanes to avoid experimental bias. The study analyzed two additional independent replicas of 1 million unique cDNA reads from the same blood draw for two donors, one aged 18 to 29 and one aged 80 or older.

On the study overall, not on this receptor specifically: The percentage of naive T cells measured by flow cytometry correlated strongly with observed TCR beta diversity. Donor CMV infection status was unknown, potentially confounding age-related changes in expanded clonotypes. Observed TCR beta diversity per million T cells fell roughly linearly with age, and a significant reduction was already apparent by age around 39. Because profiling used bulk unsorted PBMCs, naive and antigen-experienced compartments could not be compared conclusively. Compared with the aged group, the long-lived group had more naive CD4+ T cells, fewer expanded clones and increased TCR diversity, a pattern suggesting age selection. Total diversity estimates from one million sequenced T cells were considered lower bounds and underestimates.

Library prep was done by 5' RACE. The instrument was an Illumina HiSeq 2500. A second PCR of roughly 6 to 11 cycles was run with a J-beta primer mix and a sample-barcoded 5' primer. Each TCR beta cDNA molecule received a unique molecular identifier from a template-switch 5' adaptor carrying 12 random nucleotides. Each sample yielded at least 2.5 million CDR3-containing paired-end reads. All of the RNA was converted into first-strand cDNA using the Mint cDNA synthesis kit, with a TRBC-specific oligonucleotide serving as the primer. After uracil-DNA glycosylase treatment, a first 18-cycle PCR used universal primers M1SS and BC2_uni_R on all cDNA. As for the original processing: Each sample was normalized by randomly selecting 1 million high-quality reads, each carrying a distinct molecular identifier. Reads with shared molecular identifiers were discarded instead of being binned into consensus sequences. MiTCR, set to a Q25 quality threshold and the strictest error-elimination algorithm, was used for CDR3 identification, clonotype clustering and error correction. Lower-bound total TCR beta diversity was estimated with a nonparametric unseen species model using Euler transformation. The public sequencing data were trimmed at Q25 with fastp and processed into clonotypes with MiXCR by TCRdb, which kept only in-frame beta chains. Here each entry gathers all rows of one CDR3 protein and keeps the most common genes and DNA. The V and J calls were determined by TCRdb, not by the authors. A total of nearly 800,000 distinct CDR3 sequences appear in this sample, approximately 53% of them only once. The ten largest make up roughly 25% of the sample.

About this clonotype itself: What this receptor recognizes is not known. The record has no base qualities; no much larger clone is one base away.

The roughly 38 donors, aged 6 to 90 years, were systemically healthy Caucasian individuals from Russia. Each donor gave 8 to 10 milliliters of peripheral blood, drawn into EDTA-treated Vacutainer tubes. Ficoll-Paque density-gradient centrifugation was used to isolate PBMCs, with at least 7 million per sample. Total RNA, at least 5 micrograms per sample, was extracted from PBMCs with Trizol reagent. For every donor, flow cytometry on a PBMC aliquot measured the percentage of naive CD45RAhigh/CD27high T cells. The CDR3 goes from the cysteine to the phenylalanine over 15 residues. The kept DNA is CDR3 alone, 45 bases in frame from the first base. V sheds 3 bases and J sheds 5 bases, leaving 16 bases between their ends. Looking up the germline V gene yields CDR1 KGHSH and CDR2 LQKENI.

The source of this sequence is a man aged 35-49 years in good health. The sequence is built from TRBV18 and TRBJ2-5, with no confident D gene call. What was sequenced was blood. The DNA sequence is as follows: TGTGCCAGCTCACCGGCGGTGACTGACGCGGAGACCCAGTACTTC. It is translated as CASSPAVTDAETQYF. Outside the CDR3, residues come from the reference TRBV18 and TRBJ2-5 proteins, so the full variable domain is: NAGVMQNPRHLVRRRGQEARLRCSPMKGHSHVYWYRQLPEEGLKFMVYLQKENIIDESGMPKERFSAEFPKEGPSILRIQQVVRGDSAAYFCASSPAVTDAETQYFGPGTRLLVL.